This T cell receptor (beta chain) was observed in a study of cytomegalovirus exposure and HLA in healthy donors. Study at large: The 90 to 150 validation repertoires, a later analysis reported, used the same platform as the approximately 730 repertoires from the first cohort. Findings and limits, study-wide: Rare TCR sequences predominated, though certain public TCRs were found in many donors. Subsequent analysis revealed that first-cohort TCR clusters tended to co-occur in the approximately 120 validation repertoires. Some TCR beta chains (roughly 150 of them) were listed as cytomegalovirus-associated.

On this clone: Its cognate antigen is unknown.

TCRdb's table, derived via immunoSEQ multiplex PCR, lists solely in-frame clones and lacks some. Here the sample spans about 110,000 clones, approximately 86% being singletons. This TCR came from a woman between 18 and 29 years old in good health and CMV-seronegative. Input material: PBMCs.

CDR3 in DNA: TGTGCCAGCAGTTTCACAGGGGTAGTGTGGACTGAAGCTTTCTTT. Translated: CASSFTGVVWTEAFF. The rearrangement links TRBV6-6 to TRBJ1-1, with 7 bases aligning to TRBD1. This CDR3 contains 15 residues. CDR1 and CDR2 (germline): MNHNY, SVGAGI (reference sequence). The ends lost 4 bases at V and 5 bases at J; junction bases unmatched: 10.